A single sample gave rise to the 25 T cell receptor beta chains below, sequenced in a study of cytomegalovirus exposure and HLA in healthy donors. The PCR contained 60 Vbeta and 13 Jbeta primers. Method: immunoSEQ multiplex PCR; TCRdb's copy keeps in-frame clones and lacks some. Counted here are about 200,000 clones, 70% to 80% occurring once; the ten biggest clones make up about 0.36%. Material: PBMCs. The source is a male donor in good health and CMV-seropositive.

This clone was recorded only once. Within the sample, other DNA sequences also encode this same CDR3. The rearrangement uses TRBV7-2 and TRBJ1-2; D might be TRBD1 (6 bases). Per germline, CDR1 SGHTA and CDR2 FQGNSA. The CDR3 totals 14 residues. The ends were cut back, 5 bases at V and 8 bases at J, with 18 bases in the middle. CDR3 protein: CASSPRGGGSGYTF. The CDR3 bases are TGTGCCAGCAGCCCCAGGGGCGGGGGTTCCGGCTACACCTTC. The whole variable domain, remainder taken from reference TRBV7-2 and TRBJ1-2, is GAGVSQSPSNKVTEKGKDVELRCDPISGHTALYWYRQSLGQGLEFLIYFQGNSAPDKSGLPSDRFSAERTGGSVSTLTIQRTQQEDSAVYLCASSPRGGGSGYTFGSGTRLTVV.

The J gene is TRBJ2-1, the V gene TRBV4-1; D may be TRBD2 (5 bases). The CDR3 has 15 residues. Germline V gene data show CDR1 as MGHRA and CDR2 as YSYEKL. Trimming left V 3 bases short and J 4 bases short, with 13 bases between. This CDR3 reads CASSQGVGPYNEQFF. In DNA form, the CDR3 reads TGCGCCAGCAGCCAGGGAGTCGGACCATACAATGAGCAGTTCTTC.

V gene TRBV18 combines with J gene TRBJ1-1; TRBD1 matches 10 bases. Germline V gene sequence: CDR1 KGHSH, CDR2 LQKENI. V shed 3 bases, J shed 11 bases, and the junction held 6 bases outside the gene matches. The CDR3 is made up of 13 amino acids. This chain's CDR3 is CASSPLGTGEAFF. The DNA of the CDR3 is TGTGCCAGCTCACCGCTCGGGACAGGGGAGGCTTTCTTT.

The chain uses TRBV7-2 and TRBJ1-2; 10 bases are a match to TRBD1. CDR1 is SGHTA and CDR2 is FQGNSA in the germline V gene. With 1 base clipped from V and 8 bases from J, the junction kept 7 bases outside the gene matches. The CDR3 loop spans 15 amino acids. The CDR3 is CASSLGGTGVRGYTF. For the CDR3, the DNA is TGTGCCAGCAGCTTAGGAGGGACAGGGGTACGCGGCTACACCTTC.

This clone was found a few times. This sequence joins TRBV4-2 and TRBJ2-1, with 9 bases lining up with TRBD2. Unmatched junction bases numbered 8, after V lost 7 bases and J lost 7 bases. This CDR3 comprises 14 residues. CDR1 and CDR2 from the germline V gene are LGHNA and YNFKEQ. In DNA, the CDR3 is TGTGCCAGCACCTTAGCGGGAGTGGGGAATGAGCAGTTCTTC. It encodes CASTLAGVGNEQFF.

In nucleotides, the CDR3 is TGTGCCAGCAGCCGGGACAGGGGAGGGAACGGCTACACCTTC. Translation gives CASSRDRGGNGYTF. The chain employs TRBV4-2 and TRBJ1-2, with TRBD1 identical over 10 bases. The CDR3 runs to 14 residues. V dropped 4 bases and J dropped 8; count of bases not matched to a gene: 7. The germline CDR1 and CDR2 sequences are LGHNA and YNFKEQ.

The rearrangement links TRBV6-6 to TRBJ2-7; no clear D gene. Germline V gene lookup returns CDR1 MNHNY and CDR2 SVGAGI (reference sequence). V lost 6 bases and J lost 3, with 12 bases in between. This CDR3 comprises 13 residues. The CDR3 sequence is CASSSGSNYEQYF. Written as DNA, the CDR3 is TGTGCCAGCAGCTCAGGATCAAACTACGAGCAGTACTTC.

This chain joins TRBV9 and TRBJ2-1; tentative D call: TRBD1 (6 bases). The germline V and J ends were trimmed by 0 bases and 7 bases, with 14 bases remaining between them. This CDR3 region has 15 residues. CDR1 is SGDLS and CDR2 is YYNGEE in the germline V gene. The CDR3 here is CASSVASGVGNEQFF. The CDR3 DNA sequence: TGTGCCAGCAGCGTAGCCTCAGGGGTAGGGAATGAGCAGTTCTTC.

V is TRBV6-1 and J is TRBJ1-5; no clear D. The germline gives CDR1 MNHNS, CDR2 SASEGT. This CDR3 is built from 15 residues. V gave up 1 base and J gave up 7 bases, with 14 bases separating them. CDR3 nucleotides: TGTGCCAGCAGTGAAGGGGGAGGACGACGGCAGCCCCAGCATTTT. Amino acid sequence: CASSEGGGRRQPQHF.

The chain has TRBV29-1 and TRBJ1-4, with D hard to call. CDR1 SQVTM and CDR2 ANQGSEA come from the germline V gene. The CDR3 is made up of 13 amino acids. V lost 4 bases and J 6 bases, leaving 12 bases between the germline ends. Here the CDR3 DNA reads TGCAGCGTTGTGTATACAGCCTATGAAAAACTGTTTTTT. The encoded protein is CSVVYTAYEKLFF.

This clone has a handful of counts. Its ends do not fully match the called genes, so a read error is possible. The V gene is TRBV7-9, the J gene TRBJ1-2; D remains ambiguous. Germline V lookup: CDR1 SEHNR, CDR2 FQNEAQ (reference sequence). The CDR3 consists of 11 residues. Here the CDR3 DNA reads TGTTCCAGCAGCTCCAGCTATGGCTACACCTTC. Protein sequence: CSSSSSYGYTF.

This clone has a single count. This chain joins TRBV7-2 and TRBJ2-7; tentatively, D is TRBD2 (5 bases). V gave up 1 base and J gave up 3 bases, with 7 bases separating them. Germline CDR1 reads SGHTA; CDR2 reads FQGNSA. The CDR3 extends over 13 amino acids. This CDR3 reads CASSLERSYEQYF. The CDR3, as DNA: TGTGCCAGCAGCTTAGAGCGGAGCTACGAGCAGTACTTC.

The count of this clone is one. This chain connects TRBV18 to TRBJ1-5; tentative D call: TRBD1 (5 bases). The V and J ends lost 3 bases and 4 bases respectively, with 19 bases between them. The CDR3 covers 17 residues. The germline CDR1 and CDR2 sequences are KGHSH and LQKENI. CDR3 nucleotide sequence: TGTGCCAGCTCACCCGGTTTAGCAGCGGGGGTGAATCAGCCCCAGCATTTT. Translation gives CASSPGLAAGVNQPQHF.

J is TRBJ2-5 and V is TRBV10-3; TRBD2 agrees at 11 bases. This CDR3 is built from 14 residues. CDR1 is ENHRY, CDR2 SYGVKD, per germline. V trimming: 3 bases; J trimming: 5 bases; junction bases outside the gene matches: 2. CDR3 DNA: TGTGCCATCAGTGACACTAGCGGGGGTGAGACCCAGTACTTC. Encoded protein: CAISDTSGGETQYF.

The rearrangement joins TRBV4-1 to TRBJ2-2; no clear D. V lost 2 bases and J lost 5, with 9 bases in between. The CDR3 is 14 amino acids. Germline V gives CDR1 MGHRA, CDR2 YSYEKL. For the CDR3, the DNA is TGCGCCAGCAGCCAACCTCTTAGTACCGGGGAGCTGTTTTTT. It yields the protein CASSQPLSTGELFF.

The chain couples TRBV28 to TRBJ2-7, with D maybe TRBD1 (6 bases). The CDR3 runs to 12 residues. The germline CDR1 and CDR2 sequences are MDHEN and SYDVKM. V lost 8 bases and J lost 4, with 12 bases in between. CDR3 residues: CASGQTVYEQYF. CDR3 DNA sequence: TGTGCCAGCGGACAGACAGTGTACGAGCAGTACTTC.

The gene calls are TRBV30 and TRBJ2-7; 7 bases match TRBD1. CDR3 size: 13 residues. The V segment lost 3 bases and the J segment 2 bases; nucleotides outside the gene matches: 4. Germline-derived CDR1 and CDR2 are GTSNPN and SVGIG (reference sequence). DNA of the CDR3: TGTGCCTGGAGAGGACAGGCGACCTACGAGCAGTACTTC. Residues: CAWRGQATYEQYF.

This sequence joins TRBV7-2 and TRBJ1-1; 8 bases agree with TRBD1. Looked up from germline, CDR1 is SGHTA and CDR2 is FQGNSA. This CDR3 is 14 amino acids long. V trimming: 4 bases; J trimming: 5 bases; junction bases outside the gene matches: 6. The CDR3 region is CASSSNRGGTEAFF. In DNA, the CDR3 is TGTGCCAGCAGCTCTAACAGGGGGGGGACTGAAGCTTTCTTT.

This clone appeared once. The genes are TRBV6-5 and TRBJ1-5, with D perhaps TRBD1 (5 bases). Germline values: CDR1 MNHEY, CDR2 SVGAGI. The CDR3 sequence is 15 residues long. Between the trimmed V and J ends, which lost 2 bases and 4 bases, there was a span of 12 bases. The CDR3 sequence: CASSYGGAVNQPQHF. The CDR3 region has the DNA TGTGCCAGCAGTTACGGCGGGGCCGTTAATCAGCCCCAGCATTTT.

This clone was counted a single time. CDR3 in amino acids: CASSFSGRVVSNEQFF. The CDR3 DNA follows: TGTGCCAGCAGCTTTAGCGGGAGAGTGGTAAGCAATGAGCAGTTCTTC. The rearrangement links TRBV7-2 to TRBJ2-1; 9 bases line up with TRBD2. The ends lost 3 bases at V and 6 bases at J; junction bases unmatched: 9. Looked up from germline, CDR1 is SGHTA and CDR2 is FQGNSA. This CDR3 spans 16 amino acids.

The chain recombines TRBV11-2 with TRBJ1-3; D gene ambiguous. The CDR3 contains 14 residues. V was shortened by 0 bases and J by 8 bases, with 11 bases between the two germline ends. CDR1 is SGHAT and CDR2 is FQNNGV in the germline V gene. DNA for the CDR3: TGTGCCAGCAGCTTAGAACAGCTCCAGGACACCATATATTTT. Its translation is CASSLEQLQDTIYF.

J is TRBJ2-1 and V is TRBV5-1; the D is unclear. Trimming shortened V by 1 base and J by 6 bases, and 5 bases separated the two germline ends. In germline, CDR1 is SGHRS, CDR2 YFSETQ. The CDR3 runs to 12 residues. In DNA form, the CDR3 reads TGCGCCAGCAGCTTGATACTCAATGAGCAGTTCTTC. This translates into CASSLILNEQFF. The complete variable domain, with remaining parts taken from reference TRBV5-1 and TRBJ2-1, reads KAGVTQTPRYLIKTRGQQVTLSCSPISGHRSVSWYQQTPGQGLQFLFEYFSETQRNKGNFPGRFSGRQFSNSRSEMNVSTLELGDSALYLCASSLILNEQFFGPGTRLTVL.

The chain couples TRBV6-1 to TRBJ1-1; 9 bases agree with TRBD1. Per germline, CDR1 MNHNS and CDR2 SASEGT. V lost 3 bases to trimming and J lost 5 bases; unmatched junction nucleotides: 7. This CDR3 region has 15 residues. This CDR3 reads CASSDLTGGKTEAFF. CDR3 nucleotides: TGTGCCAGCAGTGATCTGACAGGGGGTAAGACTGAAGCTTTCTTT.

CDR3 DNA: TGTGCTAGCGGCCCGGGACACCAGGGAGATACGCAGTATTTT. Translating it yields CASGPGHQGDTQYF. The rearrangement uses TRBV7-7 and TRBJ2-3; possibly TRBD1 or TRBD2 for D (6 bases each). CDR1 SSHAT and CDR2 FNYEAQ come from the germline V gene (reference sequence). The CDR3 covers 14 residues. The full variable domain, completed using reference TRBV7-7 and TRBJ2-3, is GAGVSQSPRYKVTKRGQDVTLRCDPISSHATLYWYQQALGQGPEFLTYFNYEAQPDKSGLPSDRFSAERPEGSISTLTIQRTEQRDSAMYRCASGPGHQGDTQYFGPGTRLTVL.

The chain recombines TRBV6-5 with TRBJ2-5; TRBD2 matches 12 bases. J gave up 1 base and V 4 bases, and 4 bases lay outside the gene matches. The CDR3 length is 16 residues. CDR1 MNHEY and CDR2 SVGAGI come from the germline V gene. CDR3 in amino acids: CASSLGLAGSQETQYF. CDR3 nucleotides: TGTGCCAGCAGTTTAGGACTAGCGGGGAGCCAAGAGACCCAGTACTTC.